Below, one T cell receptor (beta chain) is given with its context. It has no known antigen specificity. Base quality data are lacking; no much larger clone is found one base away. The data originate from a study of beta chain features in type 1 diabetes (dated 2018 in TCRdb). About the study as a whole: Patients and healthy donors did not differ in mean age, gender distribution, total cell number or subset yield. A total of roughly 99 million sorted cells were examined across all samples, and the number of cells per subset was strongly correlated with RNA yield. The study compared the TCRB repertoires of sorted circulating CD4+ T cell subsets in recently diagnosed type 1 diabetes patients with those in matched healthy donors. Whereas all 30 or so donors provided naive and central memory subsets, regulatory and stem cell-like memory subsets were isolated from just 8 patients and about 8 healthy donors.

The paper as a whole reports these results and caveats: PCR may preferentially amplify shorter templates, but because patient and control samples were amplified and corrected together, any resulting skew would affect both groups equally. Sequencing cDNA rather than genomic DNA could over-represent highly expressing activated cells, although activation and CD3 levels did not differ between groups. The naive, central memory and regulatory TCRB repertoires appeared to resemble one another more closely among patients than among healthy donors. Because small numbers of individuals were included in the HLA sub-analyses, any influence of HLA type on TCRB rearrangement was left unresolved. Fewer insertions and more nucleotide deletions at VDJ recombination sites were observed in patients with type 1 diabetes, implying thymic rearrangement abnormalities. A moderate but significant shortening of TCRB CDR3 length was observed in type 1 diabetes patients in all four CD4+ subsets.

From each donor, a single peripheral blood sample of roughly 0.11 L on average was drawn into heparinised tubes. Using a panel that included CD45RO, CCR7, CD25, CD127, CD95 and CD27, naive, central memory, regulatory and stem cell-like memory CD4+ T cells were sorted on a BD FACSAria II. A purity above 95% was achieved for all sorted populations. PBMCs were isolated right away by Lymphoprep density gradient centrifugation and were stained directly, without culture. To minimize batch effects, samples were stained and sorted in pairs, one healthy donor with one patient per experiment. Trimming accounts for 4 bases at V and 5 bases at J, while the number of junction bases matched to no gene is 11. The germline V gene provides CDR1 MNHEY and CDR2 SVGAGI. From cysteine to phenylalanine, the CDR3 is 15 amino acids long. Only the CDR3 DNA stays, 45 bases, in frame from base 1. The High Capacity cDNA Reverse Transcription Kit was used to reverse transcribe all of the isolated RNA, meaning that expressed TCRB transcripts were what got sequenced. Deep immunoSEQ sequencing was performed on naive, central memory and regulatory T cell samples, with an average of approximately 4 million total reads per sample. Sorted cells were lysed in RLT buffer, and RNA was extracted using DNase-treated RNeasy Micro or Mini kits according to cell number. To prevent cross-contamination, each cell subset was processed individually, whereas patient and healthy donor samples were processed jointly. The immunoSEQ multiplex PCR was used to amplify TCRB sequences from cDNA, generating 87-bp fragments that spanned the CDR3 region. Sequencing of the amplicons was done on the Illumina HiSeq platform. The study's own analysis went as follows. PCR bias was computationally corrected using synthetic template baselines, reads within Hamming distance 2 were collapsed, and singletons that could not be merged were discarded. By aligning reads against IMGT, V, D and J genes, CDR3 length, and insertions or deletions at six rearrangement sites were assigned. Within each subset, clonotype counts were normalized to sorted cell number, after which true diversity and Gini coefficients were computed with the tcR R package. The overlap coefficient, calculated on TCRB nucleotide sequences, was used to quantify repertoire sharing. TCRdb stores this immuneACCESS table with in-frame sequences only. Part of the clones is absent; in the studies checked, under half of the shortfall reflects unresolved V genes, and no reason is known for the rest. The V and J calls and clone size come from that table; D and trimming were worked out from the DNA. For this sample there are about 150,000 clones; over 8.5% appear just once. The top ten hold roughly 2% of the sample.

The chain employs TRBV6-5 and TRBJ2-7; TRBD1 fits 7 bases in the junction. The sequencing input was central memory CD4+ T cells from blood. This receptor was identified in a man between 18 and 29 years old in good health. Here the CDR3 is given as CASSSPRTGRNEQYF. DNA sequence: TGTGCCAGCAGTTCCCCCCGGACAGGACGCAACGAGCAGTACTTC.